These T cell receptor beta chains were read from a single sample in a study of CD4 T cells in relation to SARS-CoV-2 and coronaviruses. Sequencing used immunoSEQ multiplex PCR; TCRdb keeps in-frame clones, though not all of them. The profile shows approximately 50,000 clones, about 91% of them singletons. Input material: naive CD4+ T cells from PBMCs. The receptors derive from an adult with COVID-19. Both conserved end residues are part of each CDR3.

j_call,v_call,cdr3_aa
TRBJ2-5,TRBV5-6,CASSLELTSLETQYF
TRBJ2-6,TRBV3-1/TRBV3-2,CASSPAASGANVLTF
TRBJ2-1,TRBV2,CASTSGTSGSYEQFF
TRBJ2-1,TRBV11-3,CASSFGPEPYYNEQFF
TRBJ2-7,TRBV7-2,CASTLAGSSYEQYF
TRBJ1-2,TRBV28,CASSPNWADGYTF
TRBJ1-2,TRBV7-9,CASSRGHREDGYTF
TRBJ2-5,TRBV5-1,CASSYSTGTETQYF
TRBJ2-7,TRBV7-9,CASSFGYPGSEQYF
TRBJ2-1,TRBV5-5,CASSLAGLNEQFF
TRBJ2-1,TRBV30,CAWSVTSNVNEQFF
TRBJ2-7,TRBV5-1,CASSLASGGPYEQYF
TRBJ2-7,TRBV15,CATSLTRTVAVYEQYF